Following are 26 T cell receptor beta chains from one sample sequenced in a study of shared clonotypes between healthy human individuals. Here immunoSEQ multiplex PCR was the method, and the copy in TCRdb shows in-frame clones only, minus some. The data contain about 580,000 clones, roughly 98% of them seen just once; the ten biggest clones take up 0.3%. The naive CD8 fraction comprised CD45RO-negative cells positively selected for CCR7 and excluded terminally differentiated effector memory CD45RA+ cells. The sequencing input was naive CD8+ T cells sorted from blood. All receptors derive from a man aged 25-40 years in good health.

The chain has TRBV6-6 and TRBJ2-3; 7 bases line up with TRBD1. The CDR3 covers 14 residues. Per the germline V gene, CDR1 is MNHNY and CDR2 is SVGAGI (reference sequence). Germline trimming cut 6 bases from V and 4 bases from J; bases unmatched to any gene: 7. The CDR3 DNA sequence: TGTGCCAGCAGGACAACCGGGACAGCAGATACGCAGTATTTT. Amino acids: CASRTTGTADTQYF.

This chain connects TRBV5-1 to TRBJ2-7; D is possibly TRBD1 (5 bases). The V end lost 0 bases, the J end lost 2 bases, and 12 bases lay between the germline ends. There are 15 residues in the CDR3. The germline V gene has CDR1 SGHRS and CDR2 YFSETQ. As DNA, the CDR3 is TGCGCCAGCAGCTTGGGACGGACATATCCCTACGAGCAGTACTTC. It translates to CASSLGRTYPYEQYF.

This chain uses TRBV5-5 with TRBJ2-7; possible D gene TRBD2, 5 bases. With 5 bases removed from V and 3 bases from J, the gap between germline ends came to 18 bases. CDR1 and CDR2 (germline): SGHKS, YYEKEE (reference sequence). This CDR3 is built from 15 residues. CDR3 DNA sequence: TGTGCCAGCAGTCCTGAGCCGGGAACGGGCTACGAGCAGTACTTC. Translated: CASSPEPGTGYEQYF.

The genes are TRBV20-1 and TRBJ2-7, with unresolved D. CDR3 length: 11 residues. V lost 6 bases and J 4 bases, leaving 10 bases between the germline ends. CDR1 is DFQATT and CDR2 is SNEGSKA in the germline V gene (reference sequence). The CDR3, as DNA: TGCAGTGCCCCCACAGCATACGAGCAGTACTTC. This encodes CSAPTAYEQYF.

The V and J genes are TRBV29-1 and TRBJ2-3; D gene uncertain. V gave up 7 bases and J gave up 0 bases, with 11 bases separating them. The CDR3 loop spans 13 amino acids. Looked up from germline, CDR1 is SQVTM and CDR2 is ANQGSEA. CDR3 residues: CSAHNTSTDTQYF. CDR3 bases: TGCAGCGCGCATAATACTAGCACAGATACGCAGTATTTT.

This clone was seen just once. The rearrangement links TRBV7-9 to TRBJ2-7, with unresolved D. Germline CDR1 and CDR2: SEHNR and FQNEAQ (reference sequence). The V end lost 4 bases, the J end lost 5 bases, and 9 bases lay between the germline ends. The CDR3 runs to 12 residues. CDR3 sequence (DNA): TGTGCCAGCAGCTACGCAACCCACGAGCAGTACTTC. Protein: CASSYATHEQYF.

The chain links TRBV25-1 to TRBJ1-5, with D perhaps matching TRBD1 (5 bases). Between the trimmed V and J ends, which lost 5 bases and 9 bases, there was a span of 14 bases. The CDR3 extends over 13 amino acids. Germline V lookup: CDR1 MGHDK, CDR2 SYGVNS. This CDR3 is CASSPQGLGPQHF. The CDR3 DNA follows: TGTGCCAGCAGTCCCCAGGGTCTTGGGCCCCAGCATTTT. Drawing the rest from reference TRBV25-1 and TRBJ1-5, the complete variable domain is EADIYQTPRYLVIGTGKKITLECSQTMGHDKMYWYQQDPGMELHLIHYSYGVNSTEKGDLSSESTVSRIRTEHFPLTLESARPSHTSQYLCASSPQGLGPQHFGDGTRLSIL.

This chain uses TRBV7-9 with TRBJ1-2; D gene unclear. The V gene's germline CDR1 is SEHNR and CDR2 FQNEAQ (reference sequence). The CDR3 is made up of 14 amino acids. V was cut by 2 bases and J by 8 bases, with 15 bases left in between. CDR3 sequence: CASSLWSGGLGYTF. CDR3 in DNA: TGTGCCAGCAGCTTATGGTCAGGAGGGTTAGGCTACACCTTC.

This chain links TRBV7-9 with TRBJ2-7, with TRBD1 matching over 7 bases. V trimming: 5 bases; J trimming: 3 bases; junction bases outside the gene matches: 10. This CDR3 has 15 residues. Germline CDR1 is SEHNR and CDR2 is FQNEAQ (reference sequence). CDR3 sequence (DNA): TGTGCCAGCAGCGTTACCGGGACAGCCTACTACGAGCAGTACTTC. Its translation is CASSVTGTAYYEQYF.

CDR3 region: CASSFLAGGPGSYNEQFF. The CDR3 DNA reads TGTGCCAGCAGCTTTTTAGCGGGAGGGCCGGGCTCCTACAATGAGCAGTTCTTC. The gene calls are TRBV5-4 and TRBJ2-1; TRBD2 matches 11 bases. The CDR3 contains 18 residues. Germline-derived CDR1 and CDR2 are SGHNT and YYREEE (reference sequence). V dropped 2 bases and J dropped 0; count of bases not matched to a gene: 7.

V usage is TRBV7-8 and J usage is TRBJ2-7; TRBD1 is a possible D gene (6 bases). V lost 1 base to trimming and J lost 3 bases, with 10 bases between them. Germline values: CDR1 SGHVS, CDR2 FQNEAQ. The CDR3 is made up of 14 amino acids. CDR3 residues: CASSLVGRGYEQYF. The CDR3 DNA follows: TGTGCCAGCAGCTTAGTCGGCAGGGGCTACGAGCAGTACTTC.

As for this clone: The same CDR3 also results from other DNA sequences found in this sample. The V gene is TRBV7-2, the J gene TRBJ1-3; no clear D gene. Trimming removed 2 bases at V and 0 bases at J, with 8 bases between. Germline-derived CDR1 and CDR2 are SGHTA and FQGNSA. The CDR3 contains 15 residues. CDR3 DNA sequence: TGTGCCAGCAGCTTAAGCGGACTCTCTGGAAACACCATATATTTT. It encodes CASSLSGLSGNTIYF.

V gene TRBV5-5 combines with J gene TRBJ1-2; TRBD1 matches at 8 bases. V lost 1 base and J lost 5; bases outside the gene matches: 1. This CDR3 spans 13 amino acids. CDR1 and CDR2 from the germline V gene are SGHKS and YYEKEE (reference sequence). Here the CDR3 DNA reads TGTGCCAGCAGCTTGAGACAGGGGTATGGCTACACCTTC. Translation gives CASSLRQGYGYTF.

The chain recombines TRBV4-1 with TRBJ2-1; 8 bases agree with TRBD2. Germline lookup yields CDR1 MGHRA and CDR2 YSYEKL. V was pared by 0 bases and J by 12 bases, with 10 bases of the junction left unmatched. The CDR3 spans 15 residues. In nucleotides, the CDR3 is TGCGCCAGCAGCCAAGAGACGGGAGGGCCTTGGGGGCAGTTCTTC. This encodes CASSQETGGPWGQFF.

The chain employs TRBV6-5 and TRBJ2-3; 8 bases fit TRBD2. V lost 6 bases and J lost 3; bases outside the gene matches: 5. The germline gives CDR1 MNHEY, CDR2 SVGAGI. This CDR3 region has 14 residues. CDR3 in DNA: TGTGCCAGCAGCGTCCTAGCGGGTACAGATACGCAGTATTTT. It specifies CASSVLAGTDTQYF.

The chain joins TRBV4-1 to TRBJ2-7; 8 bases align to TRBD2. Germline CDR1 is MGHRA and CDR2 is YSYEKL. J was trimmed by 2 bases and V by 4 bases; bases with no gene match: 4. This CDR3 contains 14 residues. This CDR3 is CASSRAGLAYEQYF. CDR3 DNA: TGCGCCAGCAGCCGGGCGGGACTAGCCTACGAGCAGTACTTC.

The chain uses TRBV29-1 and TRBJ2-1; 7 nucleotides line up with TRBD2. Germline loops: CDR1 SQVTM, CDR2 ANQGSEA. The CDR3 runs 15 residues. With 2 bases clipped from V and 10 bases from J, the junction kept 14 bases outside the gene matches. CDR3 residues: CSVELGTMPSYEQFF. The CDR3 bases are TGCAGCGTTGAACTTGGGACTATGCCTTCCTACGAGCAGTTCTTC.

This clone has only one observation. The chain has TRBV7-9 and TRBJ2-1; 13 bases line up with TRBD2. This CDR3 is built from 18 residues. Germline V CDR1 and CDR2: SEHNR, FQNEAQ (reference sequence). V dropped 0 bases and J dropped 5; count of bases not matched to a gene: 7. The CDR3 DNA follows: TGTGCCAGCAGCTTAGCCTTCGGACTAGCGGGAGTTAACAATGAGCAGTTCTTC. This encodes CASSLAFGLAGVNNEQFF.

The V gene is TRBV7-2, the J gene TRBJ2-4; 10 nucleotides agree with TRBD1. The CDR3 runs 19 residues. Germline loops: CDR1 SGHTA, CDR2 FQGNSA. With 5 bases clipped from V and 1 base from J, the junction kept 14 bases outside the gene matches. The CDR3 DNA is TGTGCCAGCAGCATGCGGCGACAGGGGGCCGAGGTTGCCAAAAACATTCAGTACTTC. Translating it yields CASSMRRQGAEVAKNIQYF.

Note on this clone: Distinct nucleotide sequences in the sample also encode this CDR3. CDR3 sequence: CASSVEDGAYNEQFF. The CDR3 coding sequence is TGTGCCAGCAGCGTAGAAGATGGGGCCTACAATGAGCAGTTCTTC. V and J are TRBV9 and TRBJ2-1, with D hard to call. Germline V gene data show CDR1 as SGDLS and CDR2 as YYNGEE. V lost 0 bases, J lost 2 bases, and 9 bases lay in between. CDR3 size: 15 residues.

The genes are TRBV7-2 and TRBJ1-2; D is undetermined. Per germline, CDR1 SGHTA and CDR2 FQGNSA. This CDR3 region has 13 residues. The V end was cut by 1 base, the J end by 7 bases, with 10 bases between. The CDR3 DNA reads as TGTGCCAGCAGCTTAGACGCCGGTTTTGGCTACACCTTC. Encoded protein: CASSLDAGFGYTF. Supplemented by reference TRBV7-2 and TRBJ1-2, the full variable domain reads GAGVSQSPSNKVTEKGKDVELRCDPISGHTALYWYRQSLGQGLEFLIYFQGNSAPDKSGLPSDRFSAERTGGSVSTLTIQRTQQEDSAVYLCASSLDAGFGYTFGSGTRLTVV.

The chain is built from TRBV4-2 and TRBJ2-5, with D perhaps TRBD1 or TRBD2 (5 bases each). CDR3 length equals 15 residues. The V gene lost 1 base and the J gene lost 1 base, with 10 bases spanning the gap. From germline, CDR1 is LGHNA and CDR2 YNFKEQ. The CDR3 sequence: CASSQVFGTQETQYF. DNA for the CDR3: TGTGCCAGCAGCCAAGTATTCGGGACCCAAGAGACCCAGTACTTC.

V usage is TRBV30 and J usage is TRBJ1-2; 9 positions agree with TRBD1. CDR1 GTSNPN and CDR2 SVGIG come from the germline V gene (reference sequence). The CDR3 runs 15 residues. V shed 1 base, J shed 2 bases, and the junction held 5 bases outside the gene matches. The CDR3 loop reads CAWSEPGTGNYGYTF. In nucleotides, the CDR3 is TGTGCCTGGAGTGAACCCGGGACAGGGAACTATGGCTACACCTTC.

This chain uses TRBV13 with TRBJ2-7; D perhaps matches TRBD2 (7 bases). The CDR3 runs to 14 residues. Germline CDR1 is PRHDT and CDR2 is FYEKMQ (reference sequence). The V and J ends lost 3 bases and 3 bases respectively, with 12 bases between them. The CDR3 region has the DNA TGTGCCAGCAGCTTGTGGGGGGGCATCTACGAGCAGTACTTC. This gives the protein CASSLWGGIYEQYF.

The rearrangement links TRBV6-6 to TRBJ2-1; TRBD2 might be the D (6 bases). This CDR3 has 11 amino acids. Germline-derived CDR1 and CDR2 are MNHNY and SVGAGI (reference sequence). V gave up 7 bases and J gave up 7 bases, with 8 bases separating them. DNA for the CDR3: TGTGCCAGCACCGGAGGGAATGAGCAGTTCTTC. Its protein product is CASTGGNEQFF.

The chain carries TRBV11-2 and TRBJ2-7; D is ambiguous. Germline V gene sequence: CDR1 SGHAT, CDR2 FQNNGV. Trimming shortened V by 7 bases and J by 0 bases, and 19 bases separated the two germline ends. This CDR3 region has 16 residues. In DNA, the CDR3 is TGTGCCAGCACCGAACCCCCCTCGGACGGCTCCTACGAGCAGTACTTC. It codes for CASTEPPSDGSYEQYF.